Here is one T cell receptor beta chain with its context. No antigen is known for it. The junction departs from the called germline gene at one end, perhaps through a read error. Clones were read by immunoSEQ multiplex PCR, and TCRdb kept only the in-frame ones, dropping some. The sample includes 150,000 or so clones, 86% of them seen just once. This sample was taken from a study of cytomegalovirus exposure and HLA in healthy donors. As for the study in general: Later analysis reported that the approximately 110 validation repertoires shared the platform of the approximately 670 first-cohort repertoires. Study-wide points: The study recorded over 150 TCR beta chains that were cytomegalovirus-associated.

The roughly 120-subject validation cohort, separate from the 666-subject first cohort, included the donors. The CDR3 consists of 15 residues. Germline CDR1 MNHNY, CDR2 SVGAGI (reference sequence). Sequencing was performed on PBMCs. The sequence derives from a man in his late teens or twenties in good health and CMV-seropositive. The chain is built from TRBV6-6 and TRBJ2-5, with D maybe TRBD1 (5 bases). The CDR3 is CASSYGAPLQGTQYF. The CDR3, as DNA: TGTGCCAGCAGTTATGGGGCTCCCCTCCAAGGGACCCAGTACTTC.